Here is one T cell receptor (beta chain) with its context. As processed by the authors: Amplification from reference gene primers served as the basis for estimated nucleated cell counts. Produced via immunoSEQ multiplex PCR; TCRdb's table is partial and in-frame only. That table is the source of V, J and clone size, and D and trimming were worked out from the DNA. Of 300,000 or so clones in the sample, roughly 87% were seen once. Each participant's cohort was designated according to participant-reported clinical history. Symptom resolution, clearance, or two negative PCRs marked the recovered donors of Cohort 3. This sample was included in a study of blood T cell repertoires in COVID-19. About the research overall: Donors in the United States, Italy and Spain gave samples during acute or convalescent COVID-19.

This CDR3 region has 14 residues. Germline assignment: CDR1 MDHEN and CDR2 SYDVKM. The ends were cut back, 5 bases at V and 1 base at J, with 11 bases in the middle. Specimen: PBMCs or T cells enriched from blood (not recorded which). The chain carries TRBV28 and TRBJ1-1; D is uncertain. The TCR comes from a woman in her thirties who had recovered from COVID-19. The DNA for the CDR3 is TGTGCCAGCAGTCCCCCCCGGGAGAACACTGAAGCTTTCTTT. It is translated as CASSPPRENTEAFF.